This is a list of T cell receptor beta chains from one sample in a study of blood T cell repertoires in COVID-19. Clones were read by immunoSEQ multiplex PCR, and TCRdb kept only the in-frame ones, dropping some. The sample records around 160,000 clones, 88% being singletons. Sequenced sample: PBMCs or T cells enriched from blood (not recorded which). Every receptor here comes from a woman in her 30s with acute COVID-19. CDR3s include the opening cysteine and the closing phenylalanine or tryptophan. The order of the fields is D gene, clone size, V gene, J gene, CDR3 DNA, CDR3 protein. D genes are given only for firm matches. Only some rows state a clone size, as once, few, many or a class for expanded clones.

TRBD1	-	TRBV5-4	TRBJ2-5	TGTGCCAGCAGCCGGACTCAGACAGGGCTATGGCAAGAGACCCAGTACTTC	CASSRTQTGLWQETQYF
-	-	TRBV4-3	TRBJ1-3	TGCGCCAGCAGCCAAGAGGTGTCTTCAGGGGACACCATATATTTT	CASSQEVSSGDTIYF
-	once	TRBV6-5	TRBJ2-2	TGTGCCAGCAGTTACGCCCAGGGTACCGGGGAGCTGTTTTTT	CASSYAQGTGELFF
TRBD1	-	TRBV11-2	TRBJ1-6	TGTGCCAGCAGCTTAGTTGCCAGGGGGCACTCACCCCTCCACTTT	CASSLVARGHSPLHF
TRBD1	-	TRBV2	TRBJ1-5	TGTGCCAGCAGTGGAACAGGGGCTCCCAATCAGCCCCAGCATTTT	CASSGTGAPNQPQHF
-	few	TRBV19	TRBJ2-1	TGTGCCAGTAGTATGGGGCTCAATGAGCAGTTCTTC	CASSMGLNEQFF
-	-	TRBV7-8	TRBJ1-1	TGTGCCAGCAGCTTAGCATTGGCAGAATATGGTGAAGCTTTCTTT	CASSLALAEYGEAFF
TRBD1	-	TRBV7-9	TRBJ1-1	TGTGCCAGCAGTCAATCCAGGACAGGGGTAGCTTTCTTT	CASSQSRTGVAFF
TRBD2	-	TRBV5-4	TRBJ2-5	TGTGCCACTACTAGCGGGAATTTCCCTTTGTCGGAGACCCAGTACTTC	CATTSGNFPLSETQYF
-	-	TRBV7-2	TRBJ1-4	TGTGCCAGCGGAGAGGACAGAAATGAAAAACTGTTTTTT	CASGEDRNEKLFF
TRBD1	-	TRBV4-3	TRBJ1-1	TGCGCCAGCAGCCGGGGACAGTGGGAGAACACTGAAGCTTTCTTT	CASSRGQWENTEAFF
-	-	TRBV2	TRBJ2-5	TGTGCCAGCTGCCGGTGGGCCCAAGAGACCCAGTACTTC	CASCRWAQETQYF
-	-	TRBV6-4	TRBJ2-3	TGTGCCAGCAGTGACTACTACGATACGCAGTATTTT	CASSDYYDTQYF
-	-	TRBV5-1	TRBJ2-5	TGCGCCAGCAGCACCGACAGTATACAAGAGACCCAGTACTTC	CASSTDSIQETQYF
TRBD1	-	TRBV10-3	TRBJ2-7	TGTGCCATCAGGAGCGACAGGGGGCCTTACGAGCAGTACTTC	CAIRSDRGPYEQYF
TRBD1	-	TRBV6-1	TRBJ2-7	TGTGCCAGCAGTGACAGGGGGTACCCTTCCTACGAGCAGTACTTC	CASSDRGYPSYEQYF
TRBD1	once	TRBV5-8	TRBJ1-6	TGTGCCAGCAGCTTGGACAGGGGCCCAAGGAATTCACCCCTCCACTTT	CASSLDRGPRNSPLHF
-	few	TRBV7-2	TRBJ2-2	TGTGCCAGCAGCCCTAAGGAACGGAGAACTATCGGGGAGCTGTTTTTT	CASSPKERRTIGELFF
-	-	TRBV28	TRBJ1-4	TGTGCCAGCAGTCCGACAGGCCATCCAACTAATGAAAAACTGTTTTTT	CASSPTGHPTNEKLFF
TRBD1	-	TRBV28	TRBJ2-7	TGTGCCAGCAGACGACAGGGGATATCCTACGAGCAGTACTTC	CASRRQGISYEQYF
TRBD1	-	TRBV7-8	TRBJ1-2	TGTGCCAGCAGCTTTTCGGGACAGGGCTATGGCTACACCTTC	CASSFSGQGYGYTF
-	once	TRBV11-2	TRBJ1-4	TGTGCCAGCAGCTTAGCGCGGTCTGAAAAACTGTTTTTT	CASSLARSEKLFF
-	-	TRBV5-1	TRBJ2-7	TGCGCCAGCAGCTTCCAGGTGACCTACGAGCAGTACTTC	CASSFQVTYEQYF
-	-	TRBV7-9	TRBJ1-1	TGTGCCAGCAGCAGAGTCGCGAACACTGAAGCTTTCTTT	CASSRVANTEAFF
-	-	TRBV7-2	TRBJ2-7	TGTGCCAGCAGCTACTACTACGAGCAGTACTTC	CASSYYYEQYF
-	-	TRBV6-5	TRBJ2-7	TGTGCCAGCAGTTACTCCGGCAGGGGATCCTACGAGCAGTACTTC	CASSYSGRGSYEQYF
TRBD1	-	TRBV28	TRBJ2-7	TGTGCCAGCAGTTCCGGGACAGGGGTCCACGAGCAGTACTTC	CASSSGTGVHEQYF
TRBD2	-	TRBV9	TRBJ2-5	TGTGCCAGCAGCCCAGGACTAGCGGGAGGGCCGGAGACCCAGTACTTC	CASSPGLAGGPETQYF
-	few	TRBV10-3	TRBJ1-2	TGTGCCATCAGTGATTCCGAGACGAGGGGCTACACCTTC	CAISDSETRGYTF
-	-	TRBV14	TRBJ1-2	TGTGCCAGCAGCCAGGACGGAGGAGCACAATCGGGAAGAGGCTACACCTTC	CASSQDGGAQSGRGYTF
TRBD1	-	TRBV27	TRBJ1-2	TGTGCCAGTCTGGACAGGAACTATGGCTACACCTTC	CASLDRNYGYTF
TRBD1	-	TRBV27	TRBJ1-4	TGTGCCAGCAGCGACAGGGGATATGAAAAACTGTTTTTT	CASSDRGYEKLFF
TRBD1	-	TRBV3-1/TRBV3-2	TRBJ1-1	TGTGCCAGCAGCCAAAAGGGACCGGGACAGGGGTCGGGGAACACTGAAGCTTTCTTT	CASSQKGPGQGSGNTEAFF
TRBD1	-	TRBV27	TRBJ2-1	TGTGCCAGCAGTATAAGACAGGGTTGGGATGAGCAGTTCTTC	CASSIRQGWDEQFF
-	once	TRBV5-1	TRBJ1-1	TGCGCCAGCAGCGAAGATACAGGATCTGAAGCTTTCTTT	CASSEDTGSEAFF
-	-	TRBV7-2	TRBJ1-6	TGTGCCAGCAGCAGTCTGGGCTTAAATAATTCACCCCTCCACTTT	CASSSLGLNNSPLHF
TRBD1	-	TRBV3-1/TRBV3-2	TRBJ1-1	TGTGCCAGCAGCGACCGGGACAGGGGCCACGCTTTTTTT	CASSDRDRGHAFF
-	-	TRBV7-9	TRBJ1-1	TGTGCCAGCAGCTTAGTCGGCGGGGTGGCCACTGAAGCTTTCTTT	CASSLVGGVATEAFF
TRBD2	few	TRBV11-2	TRBJ2-5	TGTGCCAGCAGCGTAGCTAGCGGGAGGTCAGGGGAGACCCAGTACTTC	CASSVASGRSGETQYF
TRBD2	-	TRBV4-1	TRBJ2-7	TGCGCCAGCAGCCAAGTCGTCGACGTGGGAGCGGGAATAGTCTACGAGCAGTACTTC	CASSQVVDVGAGIVYEQYF